These 14 T cell receptor beta chains were sequenced from one sample in a study of cytomegalovirus exposure and HLA in healthy donors (dated by TCRdb to the late 2010s). The library was built by means of the immunoSEQ multiplex PCR assay. A mixture of 60 forward primers for TCR Vbeta segments and 13 reverse primers for TCR Jbeta segments was used in the multiplex PCR. The clones in this table, taken by TCRdb from immuneACCESS, are in-frame only. Not every clone is retained; where verified, under half of the shortfall comes from an unresolved V gene, and the cause of the rest is unknown. The table for this sample lists about 120,000 clones; over 75% of them were counted only once. The ten largest clones take up 2.1% of the sample. Sequenced material: PBMCs. Receptors originate from a young man in good health and CMV-seronegative.

The chain couples TRBV11-2 to TRBJ2-1, with 12 bases identical to TRBD2. V shed 0 bases and J 5 bases; nucleotides not matched to a gene: 8. The CDR3 is 18 residues long. Germline V gene lookup returns CDR1 SGHAT and CDR2 FQNNGV. CDR3 loop: CASSLDGASGGAHNEQFF. As DNA, the CDR3 is TGTGCCAGCAGCTTAGATGGAGCTAGCGGGGGGGCCCACAATGAGCAGTTCTTC.

The genes are TRBV19 and TRBJ2-5; tentatively, D is TRBD1 (6 bases). Trimming shortened V by 7 bases and J by 6 bases, and 15 bases separated the two germline ends. The CDR3 consists of 13 residues. Germline V gene lookup returns CDR1 LNHDA and CDR2 SQIVND (reference sequence). This chain's CDR3 is CASMDSGMKTQYF. Written as DNA, the CDR3 is TGTGCCAGTATGGACAGTGGAATGAAGACCCAGTACTTC.

CDR3 sequence: CASSPRGGTNTEAFF. As DNA, the CDR3 is TGCGCCAGCAGCCCCCGGGGGGGGACAAACACTGAAGCTTTCTTT. The V call is TRBV4-1, the J call TRBJ1-1; tentative D call: TRBD1 (6 bases). V lost 4 bases, J lost 2 bases, and 14 bases lay in between. The CDR3 totals 15 residues. The germline gives CDR1 MGHRA, CDR2 YSYEKL.

This clone was recorded a few times. The J gene is TRBJ2-2, the V gene TRBV20-1, with 7 positions matching TRBD1. This CDR3 is 11 amino acids long. The trim removed 4 bases at V and 11 bases at J, leaving 4 bases unmatched. Germline CDR1 is DFQATT and CDR2 is SNEGSKA (reference sequence). The CDR3 protein is CSATHRGELFF. CDR3 coding DNA: TGCAGTGCTACGCACAGGGGAGAGCTGTTTTTT.

This clone was counted only a few times. The J gene is TRBJ1-1, the V gene TRBV5-1; TRBD1 aligns across 7 bases. The V gene's germline CDR1 is SGHRS and CDR2 YFSETQ. This CDR3 comprises 14 residues. The junction had 5 bases not matched to a gene; V was cut back by 4 bases and J by 2 bases. The CDR3 is CASSPGQVNTEAFF. Here the CDR3 DNA reads TGCGCCAGCAGCCCCGGACAGGTTAACACTGAAGCTTTCTTT.

The rearrangement joins TRBV11-2 to TRBJ1-5; D is perhaps TRBD1 (5 bases). The ends were cut back, 1 base at V and 4 bases at J, with 11 bases in the middle. Germline V gene sequence: CDR1 SGHAT, CDR2 FQNNGV. This CDR3 is built from 15 residues. The CDR3 nucleotides are TGTGCCAGCAGCTTAGGGGCAGGGCGGAATCAGCCCCAGCATTTT. Translated, it gives CASSLGAGRNQPQHF. Combining the CDR3 with reference TRBV11-2 and TRBJ1-5 gives the whole variable domain EAGVAQSPRYKIIEKRQSVAFWCNPISGHATLYWYQQILGQGPKLLIQFQNNGVVDDSQLPKDRFSAERLKGVDSTLKIQPAKLEDSAVYLCASSLGAGRNQPQHFGDGTRLSIL.

V gene TRBV23-1 combines with J gene TRBJ2-7; 8 positions match TRBD2. TRBV23-1 carries the ORF label, with uncertain function. The CDR3 runs to 15 residues. J gave up 3 bases and V 4 bases, and 8 bases lay outside the gene matches. The CDR3 DNA follows: TGCGCCAGCAGTCTCCGGGGGGGGAAGCACTACGAGCAGTACTTC. It yields the protein CASSLRGGKHYEQYF.

The chain carries TRBV2 and TRBJ2-6; D is ambiguous. Germline CDR1 reads SNHLY; CDR2 reads FYNNEI. CDR3 length equals 18 residues. Trimming took off 6 bases at V and 2 bases at J, with 20 bases between the two ends. CDR3 DNA sequence: TGTGCCAGCAGCCGAGCCCTCCTGCACGTTGCTGGGGCCAACGTCCTGACTTTC. Translation: CASSRALLHVAGANVLTF. Filled out from reference TRBV2 and TRBJ2-6, the complete variable domain reads EPEVTQTPSHQVTQMGQEVILRCVPISNHLYFYWYRQILGQKVEFLVSFYNNEISEKSEIFDDQFSVERPDGSNFTLKIRSTKLEDSAMYFCASSRALLHVAGANVLTFGAGSRLTVL.

The rearrangement uses TRBV5-5 and TRBJ2-7; D perhaps matches TRBD2 (6 bases). CDR1 and CDR2 from the germline V gene are SGHKS and YYEKEE (reference sequence). The CDR3 is 12 amino acids. Trimming stripped 7 bases from V and 5 bases from J, with 13 bases between. The CDR3: CASVRGANEQYF. CDR3 DNA: TGTGCCAGCGTGCGGGGTGCCAACGAGCAGTACTTC.

This sequence joins TRBV10-3 and TRBJ1-5; 8 bases are a match to TRBD1. Trimming removed 6 bases from V and 9 bases from J; junction bases left unmatched: 7. CDR3 length: 13 residues. CDR1 and CDR2 from the germline V gene are ENHRY and SYGVKD. The CDR3 DNA reads as TGTGCCATCAGCGCAGGGGGCGATGGGCCCCAGCATTTT. Translation gives CAISAGGDGPQHF.

The chain is built from TRBV7-9 and TRBJ2-7, with unresolved D. Trimming took off 0 bases at V and 7 bases at J, with 7 bases between the two ends. Germline V gene data show CDR1 as SEHNR and CDR2 as FQNEAQ (reference sequence). This CDR3 spans 12 amino acids. This chain's CDR3 is CASSLAQWEQYF. The CDR3 nucleotides read TGTGCCAGCAGCTTAGCGCAGTGGGAGCAGTACTTC.

J is TRBJ1-2 and V is TRBV2; D is undetermined. This CDR3 is 15 amino acids long. Germline values: CDR1 SNHLY, CDR2 FYNNEI. The germline V and J ends were trimmed by 4 bases and 7 bases, with 19 bases remaining between them. The CDR3 DNA reads as TGTGCCAGCAGTGGCCGGACCGGGAACGCAATTGGCTACACCTTC. It specifies CASSGRTGNAIGYTF.

The count of this clone is one. V is TRBV25-1 and J is TRBJ1-6, with D perhaps TRBD1 (5 bases). This CDR3 is 13 amino acids long. The V gene's germline CDR1 is MGHDK and CDR2 SYGVNS. Deletions cut 11 bases from V and 7 bases from J, with 15 bases between. CDR3 region: CAVGGVGNSPLHF. CDR3 nucleotides: TGTGCCGTGGGGGGGGTTGGCAATTCACCCCTCCACTTT.

The chain carries TRBV6-5 and TRBJ1-6; 7 bases match TRBD1. Germline loops: CDR1 MNHEY, CDR2 SVGAGI. CDR3 size: 15 residues. V dropped 3 bases and J dropped 3; count of bases not matched to a gene: 2. CDR3 sequence (DNA): TGTGCCAGCAGTTATTCAGGGGGCTATAATTCACCCCTCCACTTT. Translation gives CASSYSGGYNSPLHF.